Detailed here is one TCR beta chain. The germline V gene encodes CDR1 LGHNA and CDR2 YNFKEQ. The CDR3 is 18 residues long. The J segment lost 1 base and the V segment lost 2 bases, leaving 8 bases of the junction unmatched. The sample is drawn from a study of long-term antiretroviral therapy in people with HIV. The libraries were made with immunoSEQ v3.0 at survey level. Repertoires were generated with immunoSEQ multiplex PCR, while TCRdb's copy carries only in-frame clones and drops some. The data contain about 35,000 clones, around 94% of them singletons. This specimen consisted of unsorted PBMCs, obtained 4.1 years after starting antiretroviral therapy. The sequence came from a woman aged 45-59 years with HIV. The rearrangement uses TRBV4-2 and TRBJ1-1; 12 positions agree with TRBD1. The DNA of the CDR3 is TGTGCCAGCAGCCAACGGGACAGGGGGCTAGGGCCGAACACTGAAGCTTTCTTT. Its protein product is CASSQRDRGLGPNTEAFF.